A selection of T cell receptor beta chains follows, all from one sample in a study of T-cell memory formation after mild COVID-19. TCRdb called the 5' RACE reads again in MiXCR, with one record for every CDR3 protein. The sample lists some 290,000 distinct CDR3 sequences; around 15% were seen once. Sequenced sample: PBMCs or a T cell subset sorted from them (not recorded which). Every receptor here comes from a man between 18 and 29 years old who had mild COVID-19 (a few samples of this study predate the infection). Cell type and time point are not known. The CDR3 runs from the conserved cysteine through the conserved F or W. The order of the fields is V gene, clone size, D gene, J gene, CDR3 DNA, CDR3 protein. A D gene is named only where the DNA matches it firmly. Clone sizes are given selectively: once, few, many, or a class where the clone is expanded.

TRBV20-1,many,-,TRBJ2-7,TGCAGTGTTGAGGATCTCTCCTACGAGCAGTACTTC,CSVEDLSYEQYF
TRBV5-1,-,TRBD1,TRBJ2-1,TGCGCCAGCAGCTTGTATTCCGGGACAGGCAACAATGAGCAGTTCTTC,CASSLYSGTGNNEQFF
TRBV15,-,-,TRBJ1-6,TGTGCCACCAGCAGAGGCAAGGATTCACCCCTCCACTTT,CATSRGKDSPLHF
TRBV5-1,-,TRBD1,TRBJ2-2,TGCGCCAGCAGCTTGTGGACAGGTTCCACCGGGGAGCTGTTTTTT,CASSLWTGSTGELFF
TRBV27,-,-,TRBJ1-1,TGTGCCAGCAGCTGGGGGGACAACACTGAAGCTTTCTTT,CASSWGDNTEAFF
TRBV3-1,few,-,TRBJ2-5,TGTGCCAGCAGCCAAGCCCCATCCCGGGTAGAGACCCAGTACTTC,CASSQAPSRVETQYF
TRBV10-3,-,-,TRBJ1-6,TGTGCCATCAGTGCGGGACGGTTGGGCTCACCCCTCCACTTT,CAISAGRLGSPLHF
TRBV9,few,-,TRBJ2-2,TGTGCCAGCAGCCACTTCGGGACGGCTGACACCGGGGAGCTGTTTTTT,CASSHFGTADTGELFF
TRBV12-3/TRBV12-4,-,-,TRBJ2-7,TGTGCCAGCAGTTTAGTTCCATTATCCTACGAGCAGTACTTC,CASSLVPLSYEQYF
TRBV11-2,-,TRBD1,TRBJ1-4,TGTGCCAGCAGCTCCATCAGGGGGCGAGGTGAAAAACTGTTTTTT,CASSSIRGRGEKLFF
TRBV20-1,few,TRBD1,TRBJ1-2,TGCAGTGCTCCCGATGTCGACAGGGGCTATGGCTACACCTTC,CSAPDVDRGYGYTF
TRBV5-1,few,-,TRBJ1-2,TGCGCCAGCAGCTTAAAGGGGACCCCTCTAGGCTACACCTTC,CASSLKGTPLGYTF
TRBV4-2,few,TRBD1,TRBJ2-5,TGTGCCAGCAGCCAAGAAGGGATGACGACAGGGACGGTTCTAGGGACCCAGTACTTC,CASSQEGMTTGTVLGTQYF
TRBV4-1,-,-,TRBJ1-1,TGCGCCAGCAGCCAAGATCGGGTAACCACTGAAGCTTTCTTT,CASSQDRVTTEAFF
TRBV5-1,few,-,TRBJ2-5,TGCGCCAGCAGCTTGGCCTTTGGATTCCAAGAGACCCAGTACTTC,CASSLAFGFQETQYF
TRBV10-3,-,-,TRBJ2-5,TGTGCCATCAGTGACAGGGGCTCCCTCGAGACCCAGTACTTC,CAISDRGSLETQYF
TRBV6-6,few,-,TRBJ2-3,TGTGCCAGCAGTTACCTCGGACGCCGCACAGATACGCAGTATTTT,CASSYLGRRTDTQYF
TRBV20-1,-,TRBD1,TRBJ1-5,TGCAGTGCTACCACGGACAGGGACAATCAGCCCCAGCATTTT,CSATTDRDNQPQHF
TRBV30,-,TRBD2,TRBJ2-5,TGTGCCTGGAGGGGACTAGCGGGGCCGAACCAAGAGACCCAGTACTTC,CAWRGLAGPNQETQYF
TRBV29-1,-,TRBD1,TRBJ2-5,TGCAGCGTTGAAGGACAGGGGCCAGAGACCCAGTACTTC,CSVEGQGPETQYF
TRBV7-2,few,TRBD2,TRBJ2-3,TGTGCCAGCAGCTTTTGGGGAGCGGGAAAATCAACTAGCACAGATACGCAGTATTTT,CASSFWGAGKSTSTDTQYF
TRBV5-1,many,TRBD1,TRBJ1-1,TGCGCCAGCAGCTTGGTACCGGGACAGGGGACTGAAGCTTTCTTT,CASSLVPGQGTEAFF
TRBV3-1,-,-,TRBJ2-1,TGTGCCAGCAGCCCGAAGAGAGCCTACAATGAGCAGTTCTTC,CASSPKRAYNEQFF
TRBV15,few,-,TRBJ2-5,TGTGCCACCAGCACTTCTGGACGGGCCCAAGAGACCCAGTACTTC,CATSTSGRAQETQYF
TRBV29-1,many,TRBD1,TRBJ2-5,TGCAGCGTCGGGACAGGGGGGGTACTAAGAGAGACCCAGTACTTC,CSVGTGGVLRETQYF
TRBV5-1,few,TRBD2,TRBJ2-3,TGCGCCAGCAGCTTCTACCTAGCGGGGAGTACAGATACGCAGTATTTT,CASSFYLAGSTDTQYF
TRBV7-9,many,-,TRBJ2-7,TGTGCCAGCAGCTTACCCGGGGGCAGGTCGTACGAGCAGTACTTC,CASSLPGGRSYEQYF
TRBV12-3/TRBV12-4,-,-,TRBJ1-5,TGTGCCAGCAGTTTAGGTGCTCAGTTCAATCAGCCCCAGCATTTT,CASSLGAQFNQPQHF
TRBV12-3/TRBV12-4,few,TRBD1,TRBJ2-2,TGTGCCAGCGATTATTCCCCCCAGGGGGCCGGGGAGCTGTTTTTT,CASDYSPQGAGELFF
TRBV6-5,few,-,TRBJ2-3,TGTGCCAGCAGTTACGACCCGCCTTTGGGCGGGGAGATCACAGATACGCAGTATTTT,CASSYDPPLGGEITDTQYF
TRBV4-3,-,-,TRBJ1-3,TGCGCCAGCAGCCAAGACACCCGACAGTTATTTGGAAACACCATATATTTT,CASSQDTRQLFGNTIYF
TRBV7-3,-,TRBD1,TRBJ2-3,TGTGCCAGCAGCCCACTGGCCGGTCCCGGGACAGGGGGAAGGAATACGCAGTATTTT,CASSPLAGPGTGGRNTQYF
TRBV4-3,many,-,TRBJ1-3,TGCGCCAGCAGCCAAGGTCCTGGAAACACCATATATTTT,CASSQGPGNTIYF
TRBV5-1,-,TRBD1,TRBJ1-5,TGCGCCAGCAGCACAGGGGACTATAGCAATCAGCCCCAGCATTTT,CASSTGDYSNQPQHF
TRBV29-1,-,-,TRBJ2-7,TGCAGCGTCCGGGAGGTGGTGGGACAGGACTCCTACGAGCAGTACTTC,CSVREVVGQDSYEQYF
TRBV5-6,-,TRBD1,TRBJ2-3,TGTGCCAGCAGCTCACCGGGACAGGGGCCAGATACGCAGTATTTT,CASSSPGQGPDTQYF
TRBV5-1,-,-,TRBJ2-4,TGCGCCAGCAGCTCGCAGGGAGAGGGACTTCAGTACTTC,CASSSQGEGLQYF
TRBV5-1,few,-,TRBJ2-3,TGCGCCAGCAGCTTGGATCATACGCAGTATTTT,CASSLDHTQYF
TRBV6-5,few,TRBD2,TRBJ2-3,TGTGCCAGCAGTTACCGCCCTAGCGGGGGTTCACCAGATACGCAGTATTTT,CASSYRPSGGSPDTQYF
TRBV15,-,-,TRBJ1-2,TGTGCCACCAGCAGAGAAGCAGGGGACTATGGCTACACCTTC,CATSREAGDYGYTF
TRBV20-1,many,-,TRBJ2-1,TGCAGTATGATTAGCGTGGGGGGGGCAGGTGAGCAGTTCTTC,CSMISVGGAGEQFF
TRBV7-2,-,TRBD2,TRBJ2-5,TGTGCCAGCAGCTTCAACGGGGGGGAGGAGACCCAGTACTTC,CASSFNGGEETQYF
TRBV30,few,-,TRBJ2-3,TGTGCCTTAGTAGGGGGGTTGGCAGATACGCAGTATTTT,CALVGGLADTQYF
TRBV2,-,-,TRBJ2-5,TGTGCCAGCAGGGGGTATTATGGAGGGGCCCAAGAGACCCAGTACTTC,CASRGYYGGAQETQYF
TRBV29-1,once,-,TRBJ2-3,TGCAGCGTTGTAGACCGCACAGATACGCAGTATTTT,CSVVDRTDTQYF
TRBV28,-,TRBD1,TRBJ1-1,TGTGCCAGCAGTTTTTCGGGGGACAGTTACACTGAAGCTTTCTTT,CASSFSGDSYTEAFF
TRBV7-8,-,-,TRBJ1-1,TGTGCCAGCAGCTCGCGCGGGCTTAGGGTCACTGAAGCTTTCTTT,CASSSRGLRVTEAFF
TRBV5-8,-,-,TRBJ1-1,TGTGCCAGCAGCTCTACCCGGAAAGCTTTCTTT,CASSSTRKAFF
TRBV6-5,few,-,TRBJ1-2,TGTGCCAGCAGTTACTCTGGGGCAGGGAACTATGGCTACACCTTC,CASSYSGAGNYGYTF
TRBV7-3,few,-,TRBJ2-1,TGTGCCAGCGGCTTAGGGGGGACTACCGACAATGAGCAGTTCTTC,CASGLGGTTDNEQFF
TRBV5-6,-,TRBD2,TRBJ2-2,TGTGCCAGCAGCTTAACTAGCGCGTCCGGGGAGCTGTTTTTT,CASSLTSASGELFF
TRBV7-2,few,-,TRBJ2-2,TGTGCCAGCAGCTTTTACAACAGCAACACCGGGGAGCTGTTTTTT,CASSFYNSNTGELFF
TRBV6-5,-,-,TRBJ1-1,TGTGCCAGCACCCTCGGGAGTGAAGCTTTCTTT,CASTLGSEAFF
TRBV7-9,-,-,TRBJ2-1,TGTGCCAGCAGCTCCCCAGCAGGGGTTGGTCGCAATGAGCAGTTCTTC,CASSSPAGVGRNEQFF
TRBV20-1,-,TRBD2,TRBJ2-1,TGCAGTGCTAGAGATCTCGCGGGGGTCTACAATGAGCAGTTCTTC,CSARDLAGVYNEQFF